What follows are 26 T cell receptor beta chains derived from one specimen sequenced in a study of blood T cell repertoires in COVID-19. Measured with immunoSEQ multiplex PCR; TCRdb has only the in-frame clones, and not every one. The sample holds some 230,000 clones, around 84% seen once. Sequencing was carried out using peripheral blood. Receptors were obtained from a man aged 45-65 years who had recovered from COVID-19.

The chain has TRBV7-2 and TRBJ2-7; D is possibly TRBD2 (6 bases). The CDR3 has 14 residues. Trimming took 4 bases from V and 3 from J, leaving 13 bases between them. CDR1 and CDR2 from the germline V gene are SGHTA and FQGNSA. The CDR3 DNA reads TGTGCCAGCAGCTCTCTAGCGTCTAACTACGAGCAGTACTTC. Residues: CASSSLASNYEQYF.

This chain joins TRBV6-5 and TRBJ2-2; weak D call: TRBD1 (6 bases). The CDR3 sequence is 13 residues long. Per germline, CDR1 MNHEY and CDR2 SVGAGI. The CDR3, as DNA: TGTCCCGTCAATAGGCAGGGGCTGGGGGAGCTGTTTTTT. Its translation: CPVNRQGLGELFF.

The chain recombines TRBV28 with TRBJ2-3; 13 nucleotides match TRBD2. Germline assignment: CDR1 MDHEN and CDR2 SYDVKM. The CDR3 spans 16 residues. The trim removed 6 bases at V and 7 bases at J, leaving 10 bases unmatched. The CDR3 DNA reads TGTGCCAGCAGGCCTCTACTAGCGGGAGGGTATAATACGCAGTATTTT. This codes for CASRPLLAGGYNTQYF.

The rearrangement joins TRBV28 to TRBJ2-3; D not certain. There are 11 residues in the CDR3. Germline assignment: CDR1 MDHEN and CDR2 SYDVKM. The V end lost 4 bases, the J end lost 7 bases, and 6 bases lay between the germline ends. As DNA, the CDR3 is TGTGCCAGCAGTTCCCTATATACGCAGTATTTT. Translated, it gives CASSSLYTQYF. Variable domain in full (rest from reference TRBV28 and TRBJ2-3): DVKVTQSSRYLVKRTGEKVFLECVQDMDHENMFWYRQDPGLGLRLIYFSYDVKMKEKGDIPEGYSVSREKKERFSLILESASTNQTSMYLCASSSLYTQYFGPGTRLTVL.

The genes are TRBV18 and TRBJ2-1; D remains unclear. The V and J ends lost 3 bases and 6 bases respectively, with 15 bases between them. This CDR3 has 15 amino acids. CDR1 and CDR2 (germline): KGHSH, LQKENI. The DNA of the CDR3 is TGTGCCAGCTCACCTACCCTTGCGTCTGGCAATGAGCAGTTCTTC. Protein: CASSPTLASGNEQFF. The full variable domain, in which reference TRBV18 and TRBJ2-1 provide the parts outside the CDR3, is NAGVMQNPRHLVRRRGQEARLRCSPMKGHSHVYWYRQLPEEGLKFMVYLQKENIIDESGMPKERFSAEFPKEGPSILRIQQVVRGDSAAYFCASSPTLASGNEQFFGPGTRLTVL.

The CDR3 coding sequence is TGTGCCAGCAGTGAATTGGTGAGGGAGACCCAGTACTTC. Its protein product is CASSELVRETQYF. The chain is built from TRBV25-1 and TRBJ2-5; no definite D call. The length of the CDR3 is 13 residues. Trimming removed 1 base at V and 5 bases at J, with 8 bases between. Germline V gene data show CDR1 as MGHDK and CDR2 as SYGVNS.

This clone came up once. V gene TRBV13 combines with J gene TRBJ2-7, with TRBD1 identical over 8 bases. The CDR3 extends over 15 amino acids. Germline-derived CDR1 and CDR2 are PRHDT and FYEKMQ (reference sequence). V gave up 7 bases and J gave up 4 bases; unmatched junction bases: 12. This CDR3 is CASNLQGASGYEQYF. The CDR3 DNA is TGTGCCAGCAACCTTCAGGGGGCGTCGGGTTACGAGCAGTACTTC.

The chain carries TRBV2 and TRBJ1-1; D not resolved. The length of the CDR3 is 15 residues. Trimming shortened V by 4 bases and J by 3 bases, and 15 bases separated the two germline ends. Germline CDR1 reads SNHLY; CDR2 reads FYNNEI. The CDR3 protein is CASSVSGRRDTEAFF. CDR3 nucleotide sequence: TGTGCCAGCAGTGTATCGGGGAGGCGGGACACTGAAGCTTTCTTT. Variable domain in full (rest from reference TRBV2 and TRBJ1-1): EPEVTQTPSHQVTQMGQEVILRCVPISNHLYFYWYRQILGQKVEFLVSFYNNEISEKSEIFDDQFSVERPDGSNFTLKIRSTKLEDSAMYFCASSVSGRRDTEAFFGQGTRLTVV.

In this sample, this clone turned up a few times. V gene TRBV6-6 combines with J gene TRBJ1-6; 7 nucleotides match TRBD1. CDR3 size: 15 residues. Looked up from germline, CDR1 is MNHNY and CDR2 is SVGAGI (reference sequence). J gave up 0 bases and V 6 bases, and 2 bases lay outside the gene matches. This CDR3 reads CASSRDSSYNSPLHF. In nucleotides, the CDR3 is TGTGCCAGCAGCCGGGACAGCTCCTATAATTCACCCCTCCACTTT.

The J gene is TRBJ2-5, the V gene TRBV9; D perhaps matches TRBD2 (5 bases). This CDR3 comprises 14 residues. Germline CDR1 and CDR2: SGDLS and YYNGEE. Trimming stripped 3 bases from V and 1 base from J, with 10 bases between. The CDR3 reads CASSDGIGQETQYF. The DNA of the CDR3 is TGTGCCAGCAGCGACGGGATAGGCCAAGAGACCCAGTACTTC.

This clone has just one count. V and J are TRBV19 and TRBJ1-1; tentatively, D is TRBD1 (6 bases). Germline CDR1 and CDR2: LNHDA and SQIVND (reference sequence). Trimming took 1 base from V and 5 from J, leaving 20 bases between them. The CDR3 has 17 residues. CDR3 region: CASSIVLATGLGTEAFF. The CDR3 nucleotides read TGTGCCAGTAGTATAGTACTGGCGACAGGCCTTGGGACTGAAGCTTTCTTT.

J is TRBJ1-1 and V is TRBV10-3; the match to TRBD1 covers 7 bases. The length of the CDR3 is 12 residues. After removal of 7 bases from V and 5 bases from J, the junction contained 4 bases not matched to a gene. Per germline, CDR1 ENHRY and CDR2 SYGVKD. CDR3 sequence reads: CAIKQGGTEAFF. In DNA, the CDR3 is TGTGCCATCAAGCAGGGGGGTACTGAAGCTTTCTTT.

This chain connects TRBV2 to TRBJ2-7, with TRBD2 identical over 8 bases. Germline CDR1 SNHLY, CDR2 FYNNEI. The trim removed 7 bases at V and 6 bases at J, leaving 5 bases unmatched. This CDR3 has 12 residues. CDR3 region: CASKAGGREQYF. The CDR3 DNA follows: TGTGCCAGCAAGGCGGGAGGTCGCGAGCAGTACTTC.

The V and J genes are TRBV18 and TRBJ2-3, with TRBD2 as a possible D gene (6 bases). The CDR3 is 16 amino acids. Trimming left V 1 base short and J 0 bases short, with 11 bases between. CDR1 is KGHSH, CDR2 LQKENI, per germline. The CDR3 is CASSPRGVTSTDTQYF. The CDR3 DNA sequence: TGTGCCAGCTCACCACGGGGGGTTACTAGCACAGATACGCAGTATTTT. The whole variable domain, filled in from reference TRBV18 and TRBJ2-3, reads NAGVMQNPRHLVRRRGQEARLRCSPMKGHSHVYWYRQLPEEGLKFMVYLQKENIIDESGMPKERFSAEFPKEGPSILRIQQVVRGDSAAYFCASSPRGVTSTDTQYFGPGTRLTVL.

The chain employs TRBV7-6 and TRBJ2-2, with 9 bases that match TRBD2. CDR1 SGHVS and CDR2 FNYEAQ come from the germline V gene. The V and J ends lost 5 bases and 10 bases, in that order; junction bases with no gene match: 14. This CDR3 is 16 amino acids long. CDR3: CASSPGLARRVEELFF. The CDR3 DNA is TGTGCCAGCAGCCCTGGACTAGCGCGGAGGGTCGAGGAGCTGTTTTTT. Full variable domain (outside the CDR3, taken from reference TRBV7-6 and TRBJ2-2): GAGVSQSPRYKVTKRGQDVALRCDPISGHVSLYWYRQALGQGPEFLTYFNYEAQQDKSGLPNDRFSAERPEGSISTLTIQRTEQRDSAMYRCASSPGLARRVEELFFGEGSRLTVL.

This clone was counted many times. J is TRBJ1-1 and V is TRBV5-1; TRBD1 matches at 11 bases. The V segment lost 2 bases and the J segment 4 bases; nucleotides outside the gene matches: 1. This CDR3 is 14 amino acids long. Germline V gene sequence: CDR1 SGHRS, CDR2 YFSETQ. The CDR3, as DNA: TGCGCCAGCAGCTTTGGACAGGGGGCCACTGAAGCTTTCTTT. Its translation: CASSFGQGATEAFF.

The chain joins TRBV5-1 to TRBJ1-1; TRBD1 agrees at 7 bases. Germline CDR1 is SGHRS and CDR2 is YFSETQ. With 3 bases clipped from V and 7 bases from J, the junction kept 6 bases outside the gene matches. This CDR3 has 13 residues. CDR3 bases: TGCGCCAGCAGCTACGGACAGGAGGATGAAGCTTTCTTT. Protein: CASSYGQEDEAFF.

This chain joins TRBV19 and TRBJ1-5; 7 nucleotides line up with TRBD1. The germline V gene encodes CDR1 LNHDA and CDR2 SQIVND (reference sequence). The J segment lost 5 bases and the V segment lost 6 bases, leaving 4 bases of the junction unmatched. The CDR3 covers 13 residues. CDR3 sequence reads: CASRNRGDQPQHF. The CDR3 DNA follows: TGTGCCAGTAGAAACAGGGGAGATCAGCCCCAGCATTTT.

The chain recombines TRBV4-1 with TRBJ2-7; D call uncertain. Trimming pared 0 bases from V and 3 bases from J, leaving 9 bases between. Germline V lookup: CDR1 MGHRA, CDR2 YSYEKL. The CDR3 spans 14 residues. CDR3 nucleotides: TGCGCCAGCAGCCAAGATACCAGGATCTACGAGCAGTACTTC. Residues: CASSQDTRIYEQYF.

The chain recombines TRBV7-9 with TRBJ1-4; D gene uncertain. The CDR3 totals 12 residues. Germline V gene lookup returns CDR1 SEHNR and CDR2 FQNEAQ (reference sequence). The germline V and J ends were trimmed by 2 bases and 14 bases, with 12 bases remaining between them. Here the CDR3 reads CASSLSGFELFF. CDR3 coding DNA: TGTGCCAGCAGCTTATCGGGGTTTGAGCTGTTTTTT. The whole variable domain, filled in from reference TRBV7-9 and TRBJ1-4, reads DTGVSQNPRHKITKRGQNVTFRCDPISEHNRLYWYRQTLGQGPEFLTYFQNEAQLEKSRLLSDRFSAERPKGSFSTLEIQRTEQGDSAMYLCASSLSGFELFFGSGTQLSVL.

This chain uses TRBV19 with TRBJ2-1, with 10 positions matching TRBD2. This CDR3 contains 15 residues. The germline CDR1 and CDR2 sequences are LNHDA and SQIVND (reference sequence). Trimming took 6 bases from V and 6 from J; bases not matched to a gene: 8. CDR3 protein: CASRKAGGPANEQFF. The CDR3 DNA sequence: TGTGCCAGTAGGAAAGCGGGAGGGCCGGCCAATGAGCAGTTCTTC.

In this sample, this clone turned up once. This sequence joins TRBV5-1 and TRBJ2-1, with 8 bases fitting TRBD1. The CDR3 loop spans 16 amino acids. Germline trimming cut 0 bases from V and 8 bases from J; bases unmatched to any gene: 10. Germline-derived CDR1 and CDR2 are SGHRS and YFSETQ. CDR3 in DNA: TGCGCCAGCAGCTTGGTTCCAGGGGGCGCTTACGATGAGCAGTTCTTC. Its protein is CASSLVPGGAYDEQFF. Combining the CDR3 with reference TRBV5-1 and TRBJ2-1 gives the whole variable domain KAGVTQTPRYLIKTRGQQVTLSCSPISGHRSVSWYQQTPGQGLQFLFEYFSETQRNKGNFPGRFSGRQFSNSRSEMNVSTLELGDSALYLCASSLVPGGAYDEQFFGPGTRLTVL.

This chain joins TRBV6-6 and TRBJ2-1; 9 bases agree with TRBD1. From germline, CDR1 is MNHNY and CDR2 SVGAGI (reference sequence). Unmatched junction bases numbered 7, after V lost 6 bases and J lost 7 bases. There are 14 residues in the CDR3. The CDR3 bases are TGTGCCAGCAGCAACGGACAGGGGAATAATGAGCAGTTCTTC. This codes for CASSNGQGNNEQFF.

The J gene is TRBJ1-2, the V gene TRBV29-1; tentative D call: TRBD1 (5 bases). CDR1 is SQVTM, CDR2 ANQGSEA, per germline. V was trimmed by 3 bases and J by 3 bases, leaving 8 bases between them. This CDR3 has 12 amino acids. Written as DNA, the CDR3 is TGCAGCGTTGATGCGACAGACTATGGCTACACCTTC. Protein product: CSVDATDYGYTF. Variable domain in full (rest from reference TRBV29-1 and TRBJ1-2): SAVISQKPSRDICQRGTSLTIQCQVDSQVTMMFWYRQQPGQSLTLIATANQGSEATYESGFVIDKFPISRPNLTFSTLTVSNMSPEDSSIYLCSVDATDYGYTFGSGTRLTVV.

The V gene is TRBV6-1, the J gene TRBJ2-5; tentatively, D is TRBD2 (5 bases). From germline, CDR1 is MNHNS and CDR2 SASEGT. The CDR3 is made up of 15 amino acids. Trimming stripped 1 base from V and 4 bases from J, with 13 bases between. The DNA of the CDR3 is TGTGCCAGCAGTGAAGTGAGGGCCGGCGGAGAGACCCAGTACTTC. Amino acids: CASSEVRAGGETQYF.

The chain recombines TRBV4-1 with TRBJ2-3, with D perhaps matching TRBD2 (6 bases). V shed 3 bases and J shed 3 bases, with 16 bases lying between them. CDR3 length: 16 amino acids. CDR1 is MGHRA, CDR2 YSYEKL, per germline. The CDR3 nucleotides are TGCGCCAGCAGCCAGGACTATACTAGGGCGACAGATACGCAGTATTTT. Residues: CASSQDYTRATDTQYF.